This TCR beta chain was documented in a study of cytomegalovirus exposure and HLA in healthy donors. This clone was recorded once. PCR amplification relied on 60 Vbeta primers (plus 13 Jbeta primers). Clones were read by immunoSEQ multiplex PCR, and TCRdb kept only the in-frame ones, dropping some. The sample gives about 160,000 clones, just under 65% of which show up once; 5.5% to 9% is in the top ten. CDR3 length equals 14 residues. V lost 0 bases, J lost 7 bases, and 2 bases stayed unmatched. The germline V gene has CDR1 SGHRS and CDR2 YFSETQ. V gene TRBV5-1 combines with J gene TRBJ1-5, with 9 bases matching TRBD1. This clonotype was obtained from a woman aged 55-75 years in good health and CMV-seropositive. The specimen sequenced was PBMCs. Here the CDR3 DNA reads TGCGCCAGCAGCTTGGGACAGGGGGTCCAGCCCCAGCATTTT. Amino acids: CASSLGQGVQPQHF.